These T cell receptor beta chains were read from a single sample in a study of cytomegalovirus exposure and HLA in healthy donors. Libraries were prepared by immunoSEQ multiplex PCR; TCRdb keeps only in-frame clonotypes and omits some of them. The data show about 160,000 clones, around four fifths seen once. Sequenced: PBMCs. These receptors were obtained from a man in his thirties or forties in good health and CMV-seronegative. CDR3s include the opening cysteine and the closing phenylalanine or tryptophan. Each record gives: J gene, V gene, D gene, clone size, CDR3 protein, CDR3 DNA. The D gene is left open where the match is weak. Only part of the rows carry a size: once, few, many, or a class if the clone is expanded.

TRBJ1-1	TRBV2	TRBD1	-	CASSVEGAVPAFF	TGTGCCAGCAGTGTGGAGGGGGCCGTGCCAGCTTTCTTT
TRBJ2-1	TRBV27	TRBD2	-	CASSPLAGVVPYNEQFF	TGTGCCAGCAGCCCGCTAGCGGGAGTGGTCCCCTACAATGAGCAGTTCTTC
TRBJ2-5	TRBV5-6	-	-	CASSLDPAGYQETQYF	TGTGCCAGCAGCTTGGACCCCGCAGGGTACCAAGAGACCCAGTACTTC
TRBJ2-3	TRBV5-4	TRBD2	-	CASSPDPGLAGSNTQYF	TGTGCCAGCAGCCCGGATCCTGGACTAGCGGGGTCGAATACGCAGTATTTT
TRBJ2-3	TRBV7-3	-	once	CASSPGGAADTQYF	TGTGCCAGCAGCCCGGGTGGGGCTGCAGATACGCAGTATTTT
TRBJ1-5	TRBV6-5	-	-	CASSYSGQNNQPQHF	TGTGCCAGCAGTTACTCGGGGCAGAACAATCAGCCCCAGCATTTT
TRBJ2-7	TRBV4-1	-	-	CASSQFIRGDEQYF	TGCGCCAGCAGCCAATTCATCAGGGGCGACGAGCAGTACTTC
TRBJ2-3	TRBV11-2	-	once	CASSETGFRGDTQYF	TGTGCCAGCAGTGAGACAGGTTTCAGGGGAGATACGCAGTATTTT
TRBJ2-3	TRBV9	TRBD2	-	CASSVSGGATDTQYF	TGTGCCAGCAGCGTCTCCGGGGGGGCCACAGATACGCAGTATTTT
TRBJ1-1	TRBV30	-	-	CAWGDTSGRRAFF	TGTGCCTGGGGGGACACTTCAGGGCGCAGGGCTTTCTTT
TRBJ2-7	TRBV7-9	-	-	CASSLGSPGSYEQYF	TGTGCCAGCAGCTTAGGGTCCCCAGGCTCCTACGAGCAGTACTTC
TRBJ2-2	TRBV12-5	-	-	CASGLVFTGELFF	TGTGCTAGTGGTTTGGTCTTCACCGGGGAGCTGTTTTTT
TRBJ2-1	TRBV29-1	TRBD1	-	CSVSDRVSYNEQFF	TGCAGCGTCTCGGACAGGGTCTCCTACAATGAGCAGTTCTTC
TRBJ1-3	TRBV25-1	-	-	CASCGGKGNTIYF	TGTGCCAGTTGCGGGGGAAAAGGAAACACCATATATTTT
TRBJ1-5	TRBV7-9	-	-	CASSAGWAGVNQPQHF	TGTGCCAGCAGCGCGGGCTGGGCGGGAGTCAATCAGCCCCAGCATTTT
TRBJ1-1	TRBV6-6	TRBD1	-	CASSYSTGDANTEAFF	TGTGCCAGCAGTTACTCCACAGGGGATGCTAACACTGAAGCTTTCTTT